A single sample gave rise to the 32 T cell receptor beta chains below, sequenced in a study of cytomegalovirus exposure and HLA in healthy donors. Primers: 60 Vbeta forward and 13 Jbeta reverse. Generated by immunoSEQ multiplex PCR, the TCRdb table keeps only in-frame clones and is missing some. There are about 150,000 clones in the sample; about two thirds occur only once, and 1.6% lies in the top ten. The sample taken for sequencing was PBMCs. These receptors came from a woman in her late teens or twenties in good health and CMV-seronegative.

J is TRBJ2-4 and V is TRBV5-1; D is perhaps TRBD1 (6 bases). This CDR3 comprises 14 residues. The germline gives CDR1 SGHRS, CDR2 YFSETQ. V was shortened by 2 bases and J by 8 bases, with 14 bases between the two germline ends. CDR3 sequence: CASSFIQGMDIQYF. The DNA of the CDR3 is TGCGCCAGCAGCTTCATCCAGGGGATGGACATTCAGTACTTC.

The chain is built from TRBV7-2 and TRBJ2-3; D might be TRBD1 (5 bases). V lost 2 bases and J 5 bases, leaving 14 bases between the germline ends. Germline V CDR1 and CDR2: SGHTA, FQGNSA. This CDR3 region has 15 residues. The CDR3 sequence: CASSLRWGPGDTQYF. CDR3 bases: TGTGCCAGCAGCTTAAGGTGGGGCCCCGGAGATACGCAGTATTTT. Based on the CDR3 plus reference TRBV7-2 and TRBJ2-3, the full variable domain is GAGVSQSPSNKVTEKGKDVELRCDPISGHTALYWYRQSLGQGLEFLIYFQGNSAPDKSGLPSDRFSAERTGGSVSTLTIQRTQQEDSAVYLCASSLRWGPGDTQYFGPGTRLTVL.

The rearrangement links TRBV7-2 to TRBJ2-1, with 9 bases that match TRBD2. Trimming at V came to 3 bases and at J to 8 bases, leaving 17 bases not matched to a gene. The germline V gene encodes CDR1 SGHTA and CDR2 FQGNSA. The CDR3 sequence is 18 residues long. CDR3 in amino acids: CASSLLAGRQPIGHEQFF. The CDR3 DNA reads as TGTGCCAGCAGCTTGCTAGCGGGGCGGCAGCCAATAGGCCATGAGCAGTTCTTC.

The chain uses TRBV6-1 and TRBJ1-1; 7 bases map to TRBD1. The CDR3 is 13 amino acids. Germline assignment: CDR1 MNHNS and CDR2 SASEGT. With 8 bases clipped from V and 4 bases from J, the junction kept 7 bases outside the gene matches. The CDR3 coding sequence is TGTGCCAGCCCAAGGGGGCTTGGCACTGAAGCTTTCTTT. Its translation is CASPRGLGTEAFF.

This clone was counted a few times. The V gene is TRBV6-1, the J gene TRBJ1-2; D remains ambiguous. The CDR3 extends over 14 amino acids. V lost 2 bases and J lost 6, with 13 bases in between. Germline CDR1 and CDR2: MNHNS and SASEGT. The CDR3 DNA follows: TGTGCCAGCAGTGAACGGAGGGAGTCGAATGGCTACACCTTC. It yields the protein CASSERRESNGYTF.

The V call is TRBV19, the J call TRBJ1-1; 12 bases agree with TRBD1. V shed 6 bases, J shed 1 base, and the junction held 3 bases outside the gene matches. Germline V lookup: CDR1 LNHDA, CDR2 SQIVND (reference sequence). CDR3 size: 15 residues. The CDR3 DNA reads TGTGCCAGTAGGCCGGGACAGGGGGCGAACACTGAAGCTTTCTTT. It specifies CASRPGQGANTEAFF.

The rearrangement uses TRBV11-3 and TRBJ2-7, with 7 bases lining up with TRBD1. Germline lookup yields CDR1 SGHNT and CDR2 YENEEA. The V segment lost 0 bases and the J segment 1 base; nucleotides outside the gene matches: 3. This CDR3 has 15 amino acids. CDR3: CASSLDRGPSYEQYF. The CDR3 DNA sequence: TGTGCCAGCAGCTTAGATAGGGGGCCGTCCTACGAGCAGTACTTC.

The rearrangement uses TRBV2 and TRBJ2-5; 12 bases align to TRBD2. This CDR3 contains 15 residues. Losses at the gene ends were 4 bases for V and 6 bases for J; bases not matched to a gene: 6. Germline loops: CDR1 SNHLY, CDR2 FYNNEI. The CDR3 DNA reads TGTGCCAGCAGTGGGGCTAGCGGGGGGGCAAAGACCCAGTACTTC. Its protein product is CASSGASGGAKTQYF.

The gene calls are TRBV5-5 and TRBJ1-5; 7 nucleotides agree with TRBD1. The junction had 12 bases not matched to a gene; V was cut back by 3 bases and J by 6 bases. Germline V gene lookup returns CDR1 SGHKS and CDR2 YYEKEE (reference sequence). The length of the CDR3 is 16 residues. The CDR3 bases are TGTGCCAGCAGCTCGACAGGGATCGGCATTATTCAGCCCCAGCATTTT. It encodes CASSSTGIGIIQPQHF.

The rearrangement joins TRBV27 to TRBJ1-5, with a tentative D call TRBD1 (6 bases). V lost 3 bases to trimming and J lost 3 bases, with 15 bases between them. The CDR3 runs to 16 residues. The germline gives CDR1 MNHEY, CDR2 SMNVEV (reference sequence). The chain's CDR3 is CASSFSRDTVNQPQHF. CDR3 nucleotides: TGTGCCAGCAGTTTCTCCCGGGACACCGTCAATCAGCCCCAGCATTTT.

DNA for the CDR3: TGTGCCAGCAGCCCCAATCCGGGACAGGGGGCAGGCTACACCTTC. It is translated as CASSPNPGQGAGYTF. The chain joins TRBV7-3 to TRBJ1-2; the match to TRBD1 covers 12 bases. CDR3 length: 15 residues. V lost 5 bases, J lost 8 bases, and 9 bases stayed unmatched. The germline gives CDR1 SGHTA, CDR2 FQGTGA.

The sample holds a few counts of this clone. This chain joins TRBV6-5 and TRBJ2-7, with D maybe TRBD1 (5 bases). Trimming removed 4 bases at V and 5 bases at J, with 9 bases between. This CDR3 spans 12 amino acids. Per germline, CDR1 MNHEY and CDR2 SVGAGI. CDR3 bases: TGTGCCAGCAGTTTCCAGGGCCACGAGCAGTACGTC. It encodes CASSFQGHEQYV.

A single count supports this clone. This rearrangement joins TRBV5-1 to TRBJ2-2; perhaps TRBD2 as D (5 bases). Per the germline V gene, CDR1 is SGHRS and CDR2 is YFSETQ. There are 15 residues in the CDR3. The V end lost 4 bases, the J end lost 1 base, and 11 bases lay between the germline ends. CDR3 bases: TGCGCCAGCAGCCCAACTCGGGGGAACACCGGGGAGCTGTTTTTT. This translates into CASSPTRGNTGELFF.

The chain employs TRBV5-1 and TRBJ1-2; D perhaps matches TRBD1 (5 bases). This CDR3 spans 14 amino acids. The germline gives CDR1 SGHRS, CDR2 YFSETQ. V lost 4 bases, J lost 0 bases, and 10 bases lay in between. CDR3 nucleotides: TGCGCCAGCAGCCCGGAGACAGCTAACTATGGCTACACCTTC. Translation gives CASSPETANYGYTF.

This chain links TRBV4-1 with TRBJ2-3, with 8 nucleotides matching TRBD2. The J segment lost 0 bases and the V segment lost 2 bases, leaving 4 bases of the junction unmatched. The CDR3 covers 16 residues. CDR1 is MGHRA and CDR2 is YSYEKL in the germline V gene. CDR3 DNA: TGCGCCAGCAGCCAACTACTAGCGGCTAGCACAGATACGCAGTATTTT. It encodes CASSQLLAASTDTQYF.

This clone has a handful of counts. For the CDR3, the DNA is TGTGCCATCAGTGAATCCAGGGAGGGTGGCTACACCTTC. It is translated as CAISESREGGYTF. The chain joins TRBV10-3 to TRBJ1-2, with D tentatively TRBD1 (5 bases). This CDR3 is built from 13 residues. The V and J ends lost 3 bases and 7 bases respectively, with 12 bases between them. Looked up from germline, CDR1 is ENHRY and CDR2 is SYGVKD.

This clone was picked up a small number of times. The chain carries TRBV7-9 and TRBJ2-1; D possibly corresponds to TRBD1 (6 bases). The CDR3 is 14 amino acids. The germline V and J ends were trimmed by 4 bases and 4 bases, with 11 bases remaining between them. Germline assignment: CDR1 SEHNR and CDR2 FQNEAQ (reference sequence). The CDR3 sequence: CASSSPQGYNEQFF. The CDR3 DNA reads as TGTGCCAGCAGCTCCCCACAGGGATACAATGAGCAGTTCTTC.

The chain has TRBV28 and TRBJ2-2, with 10 bases lining up with TRBD2. Germline V CDR1 and CDR2: MDHEN, SYDVKM. Unmatched junction bases numbered 13, after V lost 6 bases and J lost 3 bases. The CDR3 runs 18 residues. Written as DNA, the CDR3 is TGTGCCAGCAGCTCTGTCGTAATTAGCGGGGGGCACACCGGGGAGCTGTTTTTT. It is translated as CASSSVVISGGHTGELFF.

This clone was detected only a few times. The V and J genes are TRBV4-2 and TRBJ2-3, with 13 nucleotides matching TRBD2. The V gene end was trimmed by 4 bases and the J gene end by 4 bases; junction bases not matched to a gene: 8. This CDR3 is 17 amino acids long. Germline values: CDR1 LGHNA, CDR2 YNFKEQ. The DNA for the CDR3 is TGTGCCAGCAGCCCGCACCCCACTAGCGGGGGGGCAGATACGCAGTATTTT. Translation: CASSPHPTSGGADTQYF.

The rearrangement links TRBV15 to TRBJ2-1; 10 nucleotides agree with TRBD2. J lost 4 bases, V lost 4 bases, and 10 bases had no gene match. The CDR3 extends over 17 amino acids. The germline V gene encodes CDR1 LNHNV and CDR2 YYDKDF (reference sequence). The CDR3 region is CATSTGGASGGYNEQFF. CDR3 nucleotides: TGTGCCACCAGCACAGGTGGGGCTAGCGGGGGATACAATGAGCAGTTCTTC.

V gene TRBV7-9 combines with J gene TRBJ2-1; D remains ambiguous. The germline V and J ends were trimmed by 3 bases and 6 bases, with 24 bases remaining between them. The germline V gene has CDR1 SEHNR and CDR2 FQNEAQ (reference sequence). The CDR3 has 18 amino acids. Written as DNA, the CDR3 is TGTGCCAGCAGCTTGCGCCTTGGAGACGGATCGAACTCCAATGAGCAGTTCTTC. Protein: CASSLRLGDGSNSNEQFF.

In its sample, this clone was seen a few times. The CDR3 region has the DNA TGTGCCAGCAGCTTAGCGACAGGGGGCACCGGGGAGCTGTTTTTT. Translation: CASSLATGGTGELFF. V and J are TRBV7-2 and TRBJ2-2; 9 bases match TRBD1. The CDR3 extends over 15 amino acids. Germline CDR1 SGHTA, CDR2 FQGNSA. V lost 0 bases and J lost 4; bases outside the gene matches: 0.

The table lists this clone with a few counts. The J gene is TRBJ2-1, the V gene TRBV4-3; the match to TRBD2 covers 12 bases. Trimming cost V 1 base and J 6 bases; bases outside gene matches: 4. The CDR3 length is 16 residues. Germline-derived CDR1 and CDR2 are LGHNA and YSLEER. The CDR3 is CASSQGLAGDFNEQFF. The CDR3 DNA reads TGCGCCAGCAGCCAAGGACTAGCGGGGGATTTCAATGAGCAGTTCTTC.

The CDR3 here is CASSPGFGPYEQYF. In DNA, the CDR3 is TGCGCCAGCAGCCCCGGGTTTGGCCCCTACGAGCAGTACTTC. The chain carries TRBV4-1 and TRBJ2-7; D remains unclear. The CDR3 runs to 14 residues. V was pared by 4 bases and J by 2 bases, with 12 bases between. Germline CDR1 is MGHRA and CDR2 is YSYEKL.

The chain employs TRBV19 and TRBJ1-2; 7 nucleotides agree with TRBD1. CDR3 size: 13 residues. The germline gives CDR1 LNHDA, CDR2 SQIVND (reference sequence). V lost 5 bases, J lost 4 bases, and 4 bases stayed unmatched. CDR3 sequence reads: CASSPDRAYGYTF. CDR3 nucleotide sequence: TGTGCCAGTAGTCCCGACAGGGCCTATGGCTACACCTTC.

J is TRBJ1-1 and V is TRBV11-2; D is perhaps TRBD1 (6 bases). Trimming stripped 2 bases from V and 0 bases from J, with 16 bases between. Germline loops: CDR1 SGHAT, CDR2 FQNNGV. This CDR3 has 17 residues. The CDR3 sequence: CASSLLQGRYLNTEAFF. CDR3 nucleotide sequence: TGTGCCAGCAGCTTATTACAGGGACGTTACTTGAACACTGAAGCTTTCTTT.

The chain has TRBV28 and TRBJ1-1; a weak D match, TRBD1 (6 bases). The CDR3 has 13 residues. Trimming shortened V by 3 bases and J by 6 bases, and 11 bases separated the two germline ends. Germline loops: CDR1 MDHEN, CDR2 SYDVKM. The CDR3 nucleotides read TGTGCCAGCAGTTTCACAGGGATCTCTGAAGCTTTCTTT. Amino acids: CASSFTGISEAFF.

V gene TRBV4-1 combines with J gene TRBJ1-2; D not resolved. Looked up from germline, CDR1 is MGHRA and CDR2 is YSYEKL. The CDR3 loop spans 15 amino acids. V was trimmed by 1 base and J by 4 bases, leaving 13 bases between them. Written as DNA, the CDR3 is TGCGCCAGCAGCCAAGCCTCGAGGGAACCCTATGGCTACACCTTC. It encodes CASSQASREPYGYTF.

V usage is TRBV1 and J usage is TRBJ1-1; the listed D gene, TRBD1, was not tested against the DNA. TRBV1 corresponds to a pseudogene. The CDR3 consists of 15 residues. CDR3 sequence (DNA): TGCACCAGCAGCCAAAAACCGCAGGGGGACACTGAAGCTTTCTTT. Residues: CTSSQKPQGDTEAFF.

The genes are TRBV6-6 and TRBJ2-5; D gene unclear. CDR3 length: 13 amino acids. V was clipped by 6 bases and J by 4 bases, with 12 bases between them. Germline V gene sequence: CDR1 MNHNY, CDR2 SVGAGI (reference sequence). CDR3 sequence (DNA): TGTGCCAGCAGACTACCACCTCGAGAGACCCAGTACTTC. Residues: CASRLPPRETQYF.

The rearrangement uses TRBV29-1 and TRBJ2-2, with D hard to call. Trimming stripped 6 bases from V and 0 bases from J, with 8 bases between. The V gene's germline CDR1 is SQVTM and CDR2 ANQGSEA. The CDR3 runs 13 residues. CDR3 in DNA: TGCAGCGTGCGGTCTACGAACACCGGGGAGCTGTTTTTT. Translated, it gives CSVRSTNTGELFF.

V is TRBV7-2 and J is TRBJ1-2; 12 nucleotides align to TRBD1. Germline V lookup: CDR1 SGHTA, CDR2 FQGNSA. The CDR3 spans 13 residues. V gave up 4 bases and J gave up 8 bases; unmatched junction bases: 2. The CDR3 sequence is CASSWDRGQGYTF. CDR3 coding DNA: TGTGCCAGCAGCTGGGACAGGGGGCAAGGCTACACCTTC.